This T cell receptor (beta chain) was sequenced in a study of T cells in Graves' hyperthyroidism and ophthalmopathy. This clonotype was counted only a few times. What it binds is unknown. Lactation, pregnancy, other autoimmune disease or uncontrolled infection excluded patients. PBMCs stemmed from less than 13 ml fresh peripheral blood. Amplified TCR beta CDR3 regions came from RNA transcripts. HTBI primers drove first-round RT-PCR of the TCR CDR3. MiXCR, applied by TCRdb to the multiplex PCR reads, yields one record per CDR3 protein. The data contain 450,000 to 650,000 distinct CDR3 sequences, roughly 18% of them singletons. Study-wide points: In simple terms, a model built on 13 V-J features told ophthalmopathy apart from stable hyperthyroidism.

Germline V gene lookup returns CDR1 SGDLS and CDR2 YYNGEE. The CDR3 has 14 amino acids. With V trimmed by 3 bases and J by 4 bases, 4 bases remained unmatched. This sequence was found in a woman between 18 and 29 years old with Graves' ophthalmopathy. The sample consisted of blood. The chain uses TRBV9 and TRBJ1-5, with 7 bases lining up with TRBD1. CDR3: CASSEGTANQPQHF. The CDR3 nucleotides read TGTGCCAGCAGCGAGGGGACAGCTAATCAGCCCCAGCATTTT.